Listed here is a single T cell receptor beta chain. This specimen belongs to a study of cytomegalovirus exposure and HLA in healthy donors. PCR amplification relied on 60 Vbeta primers (plus 13 Jbeta primers). The assay was immunoSEQ multiplex PCR, and TCRdb's table has in-frame clones only and misses some. Of roughly 150,000 clones in the sample, approximately 88% were seen once. This CDR3 region has 15 residues. V lost 10 bases to trimming and J lost 3 bases, with 19 bases between them. CDR1 MDHEN and CDR2 SYDVKM come from the germline V gene. The sequenced sample was PBMCs. V and J are TRBV28 and TRBJ2-4, with a possible D match to TRBD1 (6 bases). This clonotype originated in a woman between 18 and 30 years old in good health and CMV-seronegative. This chain's CDR3 is CATNPEGVGKNIQYF. Here the CDR3 DNA reads TGTGCCACTAACCCAGAGGGGGTAGGCAAAAACATTCAGTACTTC.